This TCR beta chain originates from a study of neurological immune-mediated disorders. V lost 5 bases and J lost 6, with 14 bases in between. The CDR3 contains 13 residues. 5'RACE with 10-nucleotide random UMIs generated the cDNA. TCRdb called the 5' RACE reads again in MiXCR, with one record for every CDR3 protein. The data contain tens of thousands of distinct CDR3 sequences, 10% of them singletons. The sample holds many counts of this clonotype. Sequenced sample: PBMCs. This TCR derives from a man in his forties or fifties in good health. The gene calls are TRBV12-3 or TRBV12-4 and TRBJ2-7; a weak D match, TRBD2 (5 bases). CDR3 bases: TGTGCCAGCAGTCGTTTTCTAGCCAGCGAGCAGTACTTC. It is translated as CASSRFLASEQYF.